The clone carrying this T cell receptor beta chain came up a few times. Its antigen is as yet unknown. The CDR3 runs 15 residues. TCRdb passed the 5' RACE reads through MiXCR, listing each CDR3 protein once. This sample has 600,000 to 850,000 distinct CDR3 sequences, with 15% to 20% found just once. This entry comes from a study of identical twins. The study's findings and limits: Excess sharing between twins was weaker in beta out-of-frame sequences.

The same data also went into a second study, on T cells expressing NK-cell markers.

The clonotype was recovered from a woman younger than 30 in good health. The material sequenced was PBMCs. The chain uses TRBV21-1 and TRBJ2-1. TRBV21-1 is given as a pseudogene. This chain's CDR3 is CASSITGAHYNEQFF. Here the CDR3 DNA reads TGTGCCAGCAGTATAACGGGAGCCCACTACAATGAGCAGTTCTTC.